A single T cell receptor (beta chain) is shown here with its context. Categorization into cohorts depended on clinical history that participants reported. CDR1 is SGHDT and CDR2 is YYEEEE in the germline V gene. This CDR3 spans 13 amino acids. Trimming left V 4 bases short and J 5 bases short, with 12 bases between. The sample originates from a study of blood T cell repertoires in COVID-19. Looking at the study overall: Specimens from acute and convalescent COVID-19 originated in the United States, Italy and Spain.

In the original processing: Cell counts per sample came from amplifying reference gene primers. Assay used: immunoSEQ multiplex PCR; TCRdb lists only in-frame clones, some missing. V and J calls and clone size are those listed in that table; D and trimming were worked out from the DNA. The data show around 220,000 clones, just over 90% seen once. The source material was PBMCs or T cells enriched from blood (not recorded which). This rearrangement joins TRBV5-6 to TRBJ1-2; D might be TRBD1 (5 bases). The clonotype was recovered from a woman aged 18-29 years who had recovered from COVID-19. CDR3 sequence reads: CASSPTGVYGYTF. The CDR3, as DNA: TGTGCCAGCAGCCCCACGGGGGTGTATGGCTACACCTTC.